The next 9 T cell receptor beta chains were all read from a single sample in a study of control samples from healthy donors and cancer patients. Profiling relied on immunoSEQ multiplex PCR, and the TCRdb table lists in-frame clones only, not all of them. This table has approximately 60,000 clones, roughly 85% appearing once. The sequencing input was blood. These receptors were taken from a man aged 40-49 years in good health.

The CDR3 bases are TGTGCCAGCAGCTTAATCTTCTCTTGGACTAGCGGGGGGATCACAGATACGCAGTATTTT. As protein: CASSLIFSWTSGGITDTQYF. V gene TRBV11-3 combines with J gene TRBJ2-3; 14 nucleotides align to TRBD2. With V trimmed by 2 bases and J by 2 bases, 12 bases remained unmatched. The CDR3 is made up of 20 amino acids. Germline V gene lookup returns CDR1 SGHNT and CDR2 YENEEA.

CDR3 region: CASSGGRAYEQYF. CDR3 bases: TGTGCCAGCTCCGGAGGACGGGCCTACGAGCAGTACTTC. This rearrangement joins TRBV18 to TRBJ2-7; tentatively, D is TRBD2 (5 bases). The germline CDR1 and CDR2 sequences are KGHSH and LQKENI. There are 13 residues in the CDR3. Trimming shortened V by 6 bases and J by 2 bases, and 11 bases separated the two germline ends.

The rearrangement links TRBV10-3 to TRBJ2-7, with 10 bases that match TRBD1. Germline lookup yields CDR1 ENHRY and CDR2 SYGVKD. This CDR3 has 16 residues. The junction had 9 bases not matched to a gene; V was cut back by 4 bases and J by 3 bases. The CDR3 protein is CAISGVRDRGIYEQYF. In nucleotides, the CDR3 is TGTGCCATCAGTGGGGTAAGGGACAGGGGCATCTACGAGCAGTACTTC.

The chain couples TRBV30 to TRBJ2-5; D unclear. Deletions cut 3 bases from V and 5 bases from J, with 16 bases between. The CDR3 is 14 amino acids. The germline V gene encodes CDR1 GTSNPN and CDR2 SVGIG (reference sequence). As DNA, the CDR3 is TGTGCCTGGAGCGGGCTAATTCTCGCTGAGACCCAGTACTTC. Residues: CAWSGLILAETQYF.

Comments on this clone: The junction departs from the called germline gene at one end, perhaps through a read error. The rearrangement uses TRBV7-7 and TRBJ2-1; TRBD1 matches 9 bases. This CDR3 contains 16 residues. Germline V gives CDR1 SSHAT, CDR2 FNYEAQ (reference sequence). The CDR3 loop reads CASSDEQGASYNEQFF. The CDR3 DNA is TGTGCTAGCAGCGACGAACAGGGGGCTTCCTACAATGAGCAGTTCTTC.

The chain joins TRBV9 to TRBJ2-3, with 7 bases matching TRBD2. The CDR3 spans 16 residues. Germline V gives CDR1 SGDLS, CDR2 YYNGEE. V shed 0 bases, J shed 5 bases, and the junction held 9 bases outside the gene matches. The CDR3 is CASSVAFAGVGDTQYF. CDR3 bases: TGTGCCAGCAGCGTAGCGTTTGCGGGAGTCGGAGATACGCAGTATTTT.

CDR3 residues: CASRDTGGAYEQYF. The DNA of the CDR3 is TGTGCCAGCAGGGACACAGGGGGCGCCTACGAGCAGTACTTC. The chain couples TRBV6-5 to TRBJ2-7, with TRBD1 matching over 9 bases. V shed 6 bases and J 2 bases; nucleotides not matched to a gene: 5. The CDR3 runs to 14 residues. Germline loops: CDR1 MNHEY, CDR2 SVGAGI.

The J gene is TRBJ1-2, the V gene TRBV19; 8 positions match TRBD1. Germline V gene lookup returns CDR1 LNHDA and CDR2 SQIVND (reference sequence). The CDR3 sequence is 15 residues long. Trimming removed 7 bases from V and 8 bases from J; junction bases left unmatched: 15. CDR3 protein: CASTPKRAGGKGYTF. The CDR3 DNA sequence: TGTGCCAGTACCCCCAAAAGGGCAGGGGGCAAAGGCTACACCTTC.

This clone was observed once. This chain joins TRBV4-3 and TRBJ2-7, with TRBD1 as a possible D gene (5 bases). CDR3 size: 15 residues. Germline CDR1 is LGHNA and CDR2 is YSLEER. V lost 0 bases, J lost 1 base, and 10 bases lay in between. The CDR3 nucleotides are TGCGCCAGCAGCCAAGATAACAGGCCGTCCTACGAGCAGTACTTC. Its translation is CASSQDNRPSYEQYF.